The clone carrying this T cell receptor (beta chain) turned up a few times. Its antigen is not known. The sample originates from a study of cytomegalovirus exposure and HLA in healthy donors. Overall study results and limits: When analyzed later, a missense DCLRE1C variant was found to be linked to TCR beta V- and J-gene trimming. Some highly shared sequence variants likely arose as a pipeline artifact. Some V segments (TRBV6-2 and TRBV6-3 among them) were excluded as indistinguishable.

With 60 Vbeta and 13 Jbeta primers, the PCR was carried out. TCRdb's copy holds only in-frame clones and misses some; the assay was immunoSEQ multiplex PCR. The sample has about 150,000 clones; approximately 80% are singletons. Trimming removed 5 bases from V and 5 bases from J; junction bases left unmatched: 9. Germline assignment: CDR1 SGHVS and CDR2 FQNEAQ. This CDR3 region has 16 residues. The source is a woman between 50 and 59 years old in good health and CMV-seropositive. The sequenced sample was PBMCs. J is TRBJ2-5 and V is TRBV7-8; 12 bases line up with TRBD2. CDR3: CASSPSSGGALETQYF. CDR3 nucleotide sequence: TGTGCCAGCAGCCCGTCTAGCGGGGGGGCCCTGGAGACCCAGTACTTC.